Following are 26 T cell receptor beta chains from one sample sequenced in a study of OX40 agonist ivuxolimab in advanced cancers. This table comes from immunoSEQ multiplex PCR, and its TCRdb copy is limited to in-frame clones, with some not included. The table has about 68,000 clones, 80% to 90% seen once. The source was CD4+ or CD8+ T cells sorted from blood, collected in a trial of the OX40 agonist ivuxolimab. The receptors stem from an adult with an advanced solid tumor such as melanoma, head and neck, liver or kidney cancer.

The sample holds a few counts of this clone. The CDR3 DNA follows: TGTGCCACCTTCCCCGGGACAGGGCGCACAACTAATGAAAAACTGTTTTTT. It specifies CATFPGTGRTTNEKLFF. The chain uses TRBV10-3 and TRBJ1-4; 9 bases fit TRBD1. V shed 10 bases, J shed 0 bases, and the junction held 12 bases outside the gene matches. Germline CDR1 and CDR2: ENHRY and SYGVKD. The CDR3 has 17 residues.

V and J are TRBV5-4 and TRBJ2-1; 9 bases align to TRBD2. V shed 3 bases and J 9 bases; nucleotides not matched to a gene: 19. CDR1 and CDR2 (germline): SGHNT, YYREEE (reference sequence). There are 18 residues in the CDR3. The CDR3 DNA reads TGTGCCAGCAGCTCCCAACTTTTCGCGGGAGGGCCCTCAGGTGAGCAGTTCTTC. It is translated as CASSSQLFAGGPSGEQFF.

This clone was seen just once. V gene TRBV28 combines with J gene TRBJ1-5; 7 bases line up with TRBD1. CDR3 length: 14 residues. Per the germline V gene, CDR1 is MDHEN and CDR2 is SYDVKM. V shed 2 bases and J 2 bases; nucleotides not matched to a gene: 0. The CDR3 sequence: CASSLGQGNQPQHF. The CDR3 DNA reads TGTGCCAGCAGTTTAGGACAGGGCAATCAGCCCCAGCATTTT.

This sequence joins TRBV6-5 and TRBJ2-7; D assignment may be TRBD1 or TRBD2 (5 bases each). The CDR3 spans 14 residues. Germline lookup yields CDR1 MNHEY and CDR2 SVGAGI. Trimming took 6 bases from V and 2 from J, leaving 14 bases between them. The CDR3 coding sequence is TGTGCCAGCAGCGAACGGGACCCACCCTACGAGCAGTACTTC. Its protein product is CASSERDPPYEQYF.

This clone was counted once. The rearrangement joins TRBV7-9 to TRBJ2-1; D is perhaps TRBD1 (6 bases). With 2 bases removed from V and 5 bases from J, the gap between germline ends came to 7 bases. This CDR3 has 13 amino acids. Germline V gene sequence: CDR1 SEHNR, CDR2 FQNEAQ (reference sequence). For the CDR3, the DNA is TGTGCCAGCAGCTTAAACAGGGACAATGAGCAGTTCTTC. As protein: CASSLNRDNEQFF.

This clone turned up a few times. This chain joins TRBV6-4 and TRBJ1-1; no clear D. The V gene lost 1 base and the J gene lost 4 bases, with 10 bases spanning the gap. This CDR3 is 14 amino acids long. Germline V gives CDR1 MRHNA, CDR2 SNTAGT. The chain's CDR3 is CASSDLAGSTEAFF. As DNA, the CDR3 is TGTGCCAGCAGTGACTTAGCGGGGAGCACTGAAGCTTTCTTT.

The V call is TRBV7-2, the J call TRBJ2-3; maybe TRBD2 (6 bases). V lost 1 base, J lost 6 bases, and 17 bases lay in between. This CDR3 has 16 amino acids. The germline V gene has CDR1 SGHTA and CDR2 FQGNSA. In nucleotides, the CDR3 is TGTGCCAGCAGCTTAGGGGGACTCAACAATCGGGATACGCAGTATTTT. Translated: CASSLGGLNNRDTQYF.

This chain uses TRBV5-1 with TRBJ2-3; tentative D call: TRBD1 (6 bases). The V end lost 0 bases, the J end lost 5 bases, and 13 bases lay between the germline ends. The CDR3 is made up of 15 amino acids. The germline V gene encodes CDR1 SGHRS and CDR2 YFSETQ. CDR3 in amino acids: CASSLGQEEVDTQYF. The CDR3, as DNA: TGCGCCAGCAGCTTGGGACAGGAGGAAGTAGATACGCAGTATTTT.

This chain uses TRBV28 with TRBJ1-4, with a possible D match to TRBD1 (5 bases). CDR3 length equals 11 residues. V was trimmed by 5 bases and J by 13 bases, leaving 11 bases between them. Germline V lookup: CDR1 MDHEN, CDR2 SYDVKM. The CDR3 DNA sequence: TGTGCCAGCAGTACCGCGGGACGACTGTTTTTT. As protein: CASSTAGRLFF. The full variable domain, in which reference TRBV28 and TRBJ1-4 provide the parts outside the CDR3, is DVKVTQSSRYLVKRTGEKVFLECVQDMDHENMFWYRQDPGLGLRLIYFSYDVKMKEKGDIPEGYSVSREKKERFSLILESASTNQTSMYLCASSTAGRLFFGSGTQLSVL.

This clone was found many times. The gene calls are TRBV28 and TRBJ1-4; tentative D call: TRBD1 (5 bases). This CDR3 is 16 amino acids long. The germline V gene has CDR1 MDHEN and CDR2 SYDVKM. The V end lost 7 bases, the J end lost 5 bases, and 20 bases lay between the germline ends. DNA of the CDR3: TGTGCCAGCACCACGGGGCTGCTGGCCGGGAATGAAAAACTGTTTTTT. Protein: CASTTGLLAGNEKLFF. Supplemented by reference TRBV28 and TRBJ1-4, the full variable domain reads DVKVTQSSRYLVKRTGEKVFLECVQDMDHENMFWYRQDPGLGLRLIYFSYDVKMKEKGDIPEGYSVSREKKERFSLILESASTNQTSMYLCASTTGLLAGNEKLFFGSGTQLSVL.

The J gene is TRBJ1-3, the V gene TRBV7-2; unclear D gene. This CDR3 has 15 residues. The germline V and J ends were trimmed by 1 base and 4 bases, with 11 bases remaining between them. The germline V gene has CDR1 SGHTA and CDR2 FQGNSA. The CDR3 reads CASSLGELGGNTIYF. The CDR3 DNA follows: TGTGCCAGCAGCTTAGGGGAGCTTGGCGGAAACACCATATATTTT.

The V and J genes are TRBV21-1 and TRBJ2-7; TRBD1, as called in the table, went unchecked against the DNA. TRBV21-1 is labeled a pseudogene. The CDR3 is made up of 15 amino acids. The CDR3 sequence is CASSIYRGSPYEQYF. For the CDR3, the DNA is TGTGCCAGCAGCATCTACAGGGGCTCGCCCTACGAGCAGTACTTC.

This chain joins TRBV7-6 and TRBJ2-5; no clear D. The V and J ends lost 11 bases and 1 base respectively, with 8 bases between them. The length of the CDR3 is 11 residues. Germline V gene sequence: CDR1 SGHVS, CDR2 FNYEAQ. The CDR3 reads CAVRPQETQYF. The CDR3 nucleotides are TGTGCCGTACGTCCCCAAGAGACCCAGTACTTC.

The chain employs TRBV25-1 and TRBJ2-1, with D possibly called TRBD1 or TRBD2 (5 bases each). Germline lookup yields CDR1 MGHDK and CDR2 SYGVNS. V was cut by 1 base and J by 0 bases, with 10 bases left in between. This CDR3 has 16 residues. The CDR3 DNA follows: TGTGCCAGCAGTGAATTTGGGGGAGTCTCCTACAATGAGCAGTTCTTC. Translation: CASSEFGGVSYNEQFF.

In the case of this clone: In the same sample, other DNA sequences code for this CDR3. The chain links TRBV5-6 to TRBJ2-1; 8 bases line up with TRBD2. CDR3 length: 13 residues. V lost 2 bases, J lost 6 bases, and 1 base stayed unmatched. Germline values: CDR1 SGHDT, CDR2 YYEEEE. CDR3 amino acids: CASSFGTSNEQFF. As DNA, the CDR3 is TGTGCCAGCAGCTTCGGGACTAGCAATGAGCAGTTCTTC.

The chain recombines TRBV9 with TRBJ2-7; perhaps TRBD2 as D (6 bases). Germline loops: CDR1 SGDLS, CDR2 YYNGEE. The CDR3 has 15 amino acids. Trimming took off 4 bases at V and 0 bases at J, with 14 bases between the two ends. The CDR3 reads CASSPGSRSSYEQYF. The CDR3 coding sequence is TGTGCCAGCAGCCCCGGGAGCCGGTCCTCCTACGAGCAGTACTTC.

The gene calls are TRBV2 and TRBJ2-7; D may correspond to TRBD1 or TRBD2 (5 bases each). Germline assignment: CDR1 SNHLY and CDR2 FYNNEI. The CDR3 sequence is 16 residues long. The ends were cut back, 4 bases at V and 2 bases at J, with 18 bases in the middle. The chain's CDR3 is CASSATGTTGTYEQYF. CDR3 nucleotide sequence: TGTGCCAGCAGTGCCACCGGGACGACCGGCACCTACGAGCAGTACTTC.

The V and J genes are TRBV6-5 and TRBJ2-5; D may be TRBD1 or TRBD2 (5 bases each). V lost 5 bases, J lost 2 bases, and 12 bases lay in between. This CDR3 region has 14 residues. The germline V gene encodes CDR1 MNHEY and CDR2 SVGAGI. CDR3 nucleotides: TGTGCCAGCAGTCGGGACCGGAATCAAGAGACCCAGTACTTC. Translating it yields CASSRDRNQETQYF.

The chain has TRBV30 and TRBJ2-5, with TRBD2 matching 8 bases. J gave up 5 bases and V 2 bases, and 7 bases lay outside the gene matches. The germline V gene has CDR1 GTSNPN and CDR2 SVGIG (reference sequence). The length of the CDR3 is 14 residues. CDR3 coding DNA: TGTGCCTGGAGTAGGGGACTAGGGATGGAGACCCAGTACTTC. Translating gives CAWSRGLGMETQYF.

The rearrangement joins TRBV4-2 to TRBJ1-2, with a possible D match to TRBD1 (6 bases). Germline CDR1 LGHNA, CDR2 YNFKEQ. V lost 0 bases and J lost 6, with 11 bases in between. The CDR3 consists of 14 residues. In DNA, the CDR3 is TGTGCCAGCAGCCAAGATCAGGGGAACGATGGCTACACCTTC. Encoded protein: CASSQDQGNDGYTF.

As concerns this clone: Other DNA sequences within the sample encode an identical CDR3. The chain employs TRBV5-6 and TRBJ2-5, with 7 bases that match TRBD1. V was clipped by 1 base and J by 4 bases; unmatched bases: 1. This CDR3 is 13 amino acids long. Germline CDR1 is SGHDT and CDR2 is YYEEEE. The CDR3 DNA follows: TGTGCCAGCAGCTTGCGGACAGGAGAGACCCAGTACTTC. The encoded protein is CASSLRTGETQYF.

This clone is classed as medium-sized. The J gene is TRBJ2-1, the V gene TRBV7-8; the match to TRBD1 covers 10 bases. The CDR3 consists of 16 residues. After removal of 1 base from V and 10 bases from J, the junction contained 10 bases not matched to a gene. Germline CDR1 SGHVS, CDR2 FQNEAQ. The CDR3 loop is CASSLGGTGVPEEQFF. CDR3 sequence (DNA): TGTGCCAGCAGCTTAGGAGGGACAGGGGTGCCCGAGGAGCAGTTCTTC.

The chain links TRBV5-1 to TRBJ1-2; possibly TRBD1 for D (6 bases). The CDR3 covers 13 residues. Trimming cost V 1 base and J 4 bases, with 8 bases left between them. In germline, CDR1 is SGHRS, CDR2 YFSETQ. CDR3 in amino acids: CASSLRGFYGYTF. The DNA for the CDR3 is TGCGCCAGCAGCTTGAGGGGGTTCTATGGCTACACCTTC.

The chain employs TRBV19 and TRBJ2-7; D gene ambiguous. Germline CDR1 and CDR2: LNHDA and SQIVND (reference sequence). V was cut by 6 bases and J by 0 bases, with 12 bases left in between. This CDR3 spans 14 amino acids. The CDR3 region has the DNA TGTGCCAGTAGAGAGGCTAGGAACTCCTACGAGCAGTACTTC. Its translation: CASREARNSYEQYF.

CDR3 loop: CASSLRQGMNTEAFF. In DNA form, the CDR3 reads TGTGCCAGCAGCCTCCGACAGGGGATGAACACTGAAGCTTTCTTT. This chain connects TRBV13 to TRBJ1-1; 8 nucleotides align to TRBD1. The trim removed 5 bases at V and 0 bases at J, leaving 5 bases unmatched. Germline CDR1 and CDR2: PRHDT and FYEKMQ (reference sequence). CDR3 size: 15 residues.

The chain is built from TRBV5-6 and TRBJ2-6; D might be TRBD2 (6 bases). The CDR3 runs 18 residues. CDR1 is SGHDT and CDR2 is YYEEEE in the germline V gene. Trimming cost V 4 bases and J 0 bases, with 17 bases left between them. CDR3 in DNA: TGTGCCAGCAGCCCCATGGGGGGTGAACTCTCTGGGGCCAACGTCCTGACTTTC. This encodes CASSPMGGELSGANVLTF.